This TCR beta chain was sequenced in a study of OX40 agonist ivuxolimab in advanced cancers. Repertoires were generated with immunoSEQ multiplex PCR, while TCRdb's copy carries only in-frame clones and drops some. The table lists tens of thousands of clones, 87% of them singletons. Germline loops: CDR1 SNHLY, CDR2 FYNNEI. Losses at the gene ends were 8 bases for V and 0 bases for J; bases not matched to a gene: 6. The CDR3 runs to 15 residues. Blood draws occurred at baseline, cycle 4 day 1, and cycle 7 day 1. The source material was CD4+ or CD8+ T cells sorted from blood, sampled in a trial of the OX40 agonist ivuxolimab. V and J are TRBV2 and TRBJ1-4; TRBD1 agrees at 7 bases. This clonotype was sampled from an adult with an advanced solid tumor such as melanoma, head and neck, liver or kidney cancer. The CDR3 loop reads CASGSDRTTNEKLFF. The CDR3 region has the DNA TGTGCCAGCGGATCGGACAGGACAACTAATGAAAAACTGTTTTTT.